This T cell receptor (beta chain) stems from a study of spatial heterogeneity in lung cancer. V lost 6 bases, J lost 4 bases, and 6 bases stayed unmatched. Germline-derived CDR1 and CDR2 are MNHEY and SMNVEV (reference sequence). This CDR3 region has 14 residues. Within the sample, this clonotype is medium-sized. A unique molecular identifier was attached to every TCR cDNA molecule. Each CDR3 protein is one row after TCRdb ran MiXCR on the 5' RACE reads. The sample contains about 4,900 distinct CDR3 sequences, roughly 17% of which appear only once. Regarding time point: sample taken at primary tumor resection. Sequencing of whole RNA from tumor, nontumor lung or frozen PBMC involved no sorting.

This chain joins TRBV27 and TRBJ2-1; 7 nucleotides match TRBD2. The sequence came from a male donor with early-stage non-small cell lung cancer. The material was PBMCs, obtained at surgery. CDR3 loop: CASREVGGYNEQFF. The CDR3 DNA sequence: TGTGCCAGCAGGGAGGTGGGGGGGTACAATGAGCAGTTCTTC.